The 27 T cell receptor beta chains in this list originate from one sample, sequenced in a study of T-cell reconstitution after alpha-beta-depleted transplantation in children. During its preparation, the TCRbeta library received unique molecular identifiers. TCRdb passed the PCR reads through MiXCR, listing each CDR3 protein once. Found here are around 600,000 distinct CDR3 sequences, around 16% of them singletons; the top ten hold 0.9% to 1.2%. Sequenced here: PBMCs from the stem cell graft donor, sampled from the stem cell graft. The source is a human donor who donated a stem cell graft to a child with acute myeloid leukemia.

This clonotype was seen many times. This chain joins TRBV12-3 or TRBV12-4 and TRBJ1-1; no clear D. The CDR3 is 15 amino acids. The V and J ends lost 3 bases and 3 bases respectively, with 14 bases between them. Here the CDR3 DNA reads TGTGCCAGCAGTTTGGACGACGGTTTTCACACTGAAGCTTTCTTT. Translation: CASSLDDGFHTEAFF.

The chain couples TRBV6-2 or TRBV6-3 to TRBJ2-2, with 9 positions matching TRBD1. With V trimmed by 6 bases and J by 5 bases, 7 bases remained unmatched. CDR1 is MNHEY, CDR2 SVGEGT, per germline. The CDR3 is 15 amino acids. The CDR3 DNA is TGTGCCAGCAGAAAGGCACAGGGGGCGACCGGGGAGCTGTTTTTT. This encodes CASRKAQGATGELFF.

In this sample, this clonotype turned up a few times. The rearrangement joins TRBV6-2 or TRBV6-3 to TRBJ1-2, with 7 bases identical to TRBD1. Germline-derived CDR1 and CDR2 are MNHEY and SVGEGT. CDR3 length equals 20 residues. V dropped 7 bases and J dropped 4; count of bases not matched to a gene: 27. The CDR3 is CASNPTGPLPPRSQSYGYTF. CDR3 nucleotide sequence: TGTGCCAGCAACCCGACAGGGCCGCTCCCACCCCGCTCTCAATCCTATGGCTACACCTTC.

This clonotype was seen many times. The chain carries TRBV5-6 and TRBJ2-1; a weak D match, TRBD1 (5 bases). Germline loops: CDR1 SGHDT, CDR2 YYEEEE. The CDR3 has 14 amino acids. V shed 4 bases and J shed 4 bases, with 12 bases lying between them. CDR3 sequence reads: CASSPRVPYNEQFF. The CDR3 DNA follows: TGTGCCAGCAGCCCCAGGGTCCCTTACAATGAGCAGTTCTTC.

The chain joins TRBV7-2 to TRBJ2-3; 7 nucleotides align to TRBD2. V trimming: 5 bases; J trimming: 6 bases; junction bases outside the gene matches: 11. The CDR3 has 15 residues. Germline V CDR1 and CDR2: SGHTA, FQGNSA. The DNA for the CDR3 is TGTGCCAGCAGCGCCAAAGCGGGGCCCCGGGATACGCAGTATTTT. Its translation is CASSAKAGPRDTQYF.

The chain's CDR3 is CASSLAGTVNQPQHF. The CDR3 DNA reads as TGTGCCAGCAGCTTAGCCGGGACAGTCAATCAGCCCCAGCATTTT. The V call is TRBV7-9, the J call TRBJ1-5; TRBD1 agrees at 7 bases. The germline V gene has CDR1 SEHNR and CDR2 FQNEAQ (reference sequence). The V and J ends lost 0 bases and 3 bases, in that order; junction bases with no gene match: 2. This CDR3 has 15 residues. The full variable domain, rest sourced from reference TRBV7-9 and TRBJ1-5, is DTGVSQNPRHKITKRGQNVTFRCDPISEHNRLYWYRQTLGQGPEFLTYFQNEAQLEKSRLLSDRFSAERPKGSFSTLEIQRTEQGDSAMYLCASSLAGTVNQPQHFGDGTRLSIL.

This clonotype has only a few counts. The chain couples TRBV28 to TRBJ1-5; 9 nucleotides line up with TRBD1. J lost 6 bases, V lost 6 bases, and 9 bases had no gene match. CDR3 length: 15 residues. The germline V gene has CDR1 MDHEN and CDR2 SYDVKM. This chain's CDR3 is CASSGQGLRIQPQHF. The CDR3 coding sequence is TGTGCCAGCAGCGGACAGGGGCTACGGATTCAGCCCCAGCATTTT.

This clonotype was seen just once. The V gene is TRBV29-1, the J gene TRBJ1-3, with D uncertain. The germline V gene encodes CDR1 SQVTM and CDR2 ANQGSEA. CDR3 length: 14 residues. Between the trimmed V and J ends, which lost 4 bases and 0 bases, there was a span of 10 bases. The CDR3 sequence is CSVARRLSGNTIYF. In DNA, the CDR3 is TGCAGCGTTGCGAGGAGGCTCTCTGGAAACACCATATATTTT.

There are many counts of this clonotype. The CDR3 sequence: CASSLLRIGVNEQFF. The CDR3 coding sequence is TGTGCCAGCAGCCTACTTAGGATTGGCGTGAATGAGCAGTTCTTC. V gene TRBV7-2 combines with J gene TRBJ2-1; D unresolved. The CDR3 is 15 residues long. CDR1 and CDR2 from the germline V gene are SGHTA and FQGNSA. V dropped 5 bases and J dropped 7 bases, with 18 bases sitting between them.

The rearrangement links TRBV28 to TRBJ1-1; D gene uncertain. The V end lost 2 bases, the J end lost 1 base, and 8 bases lay between the germline ends. CDR1 and CDR2 (germline): MDHEN, SYDVKM. This CDR3 comprises 14 residues. DNA of the CDR3: TGTGCCAGCAGTTTAGTACGGAAGAACACTGAAGCTTTCTTT. Amino acid sequence: CASSLVRKNTEAFF.

In this sample, this clonotype turned up a few times. V usage is TRBV28 and J usage is TRBJ1-6, with D perhaps TRBD1 (6 bases). This CDR3 spans 16 amino acids. Germline assignment: CDR1 MDHEN and CDR2 SYDVKM. V lost 7 bases to trimming and J lost 10 bases, with 23 bases between them. The CDR3 is CASTLGGAKVRSPLHF. The CDR3 coding sequence is TGTGCCAGCACCTTAGGGGGGGCTAAAGTCAGGTCACCCCTCCACTTT.

This clonotype was seen more than once but under ten times. The rearrangement joins TRBV25-1 to TRBJ1-6, with D unclear. Deletions cut 6 bases from V and 10 bases from J, with 10 bases between. The CDR3 runs to 12 residues. The V gene's germline CDR1 is MGHDK and CDR2 SYGVNS. This CDR3 reads CASRGFGSPLHF. Written as DNA, the CDR3 is TGTGCCAGCAGGGGGTTTGGATCACCCCTCCACTTT.

This chain links TRBV5-1 with TRBJ1-1; TRBD1 agrees at 10 bases. The V gene's germline CDR1 is SGHRS and CDR2 YFSETQ. This CDR3 region has 16 residues. Trimming at V came to 4 bases and at J to 7 bases, leaving 13 bases not matched to a gene. The CDR3 DNA sequence: TGCGCCAGCAGCCAAGAGGACAGGGGGTGGCCTAATGAAGCTTTCTTT. Its translation is CASSQEDRGWPNEAFF.

This clonotype was found a few times. The rearrangement uses TRBV7-2 and TRBJ2-5; possible D gene TRBD2, 7 bases. In germline, CDR1 is SGHTA, CDR2 FQGNSA. The CDR3 loop spans 14 amino acids. V was pared by 7 bases and J by 5 bases, with 17 bases between. The CDR3 loop reads CASTPVGGAETQYF. As DNA, the CDR3 is TGTGCCAGCACCCCTGTAGGGGGGGCCGAGACCCAGTACTTC.

There are a few counts of this clonotype. This chain links TRBV20-1 with TRBJ2-1; 7 bases agree with TRBD1. The length of the CDR3 is 16 residues. Trimming removed 1 base from V and 6 bases from J; junction bases left unmatched: 12. Germline lookup yields CDR1 DFQATT and CDR2 SNEGSKA (reference sequence). The CDR3 coding sequence is TGCAGTGCTAGAGGAGGCGACAGGGCATATAGCAATGAGCAGTTCTTC. This translates into CSARGGDRAYSNEQFF.

At least ten counts were recorded for this clonotype. This chain connects TRBV20-1 to TRBJ2-5; D is perhaps TRBD2 (6 bases). The CDR3 contains 12 residues. From germline, CDR1 is DFQATT and CDR2 SNEGSKA (reference sequence). V gave up 6 bases and J gave up 3 bases, with 11 bases separating them. For the CDR3, the DNA is TGCAGTGCCGCACAGCGGGAAGAGACCCAGTACTTC. Its translation: CSAAQREETQYF.

The chain carries TRBV28 and TRBJ2-1; 8 bases match TRBD1. Trimming at V came to 6 bases and at J to 10 bases, leaving 14 bases not matched to a gene. Germline CDR1 MDHEN, CDR2 SYDVKM. The CDR3 is made up of 15 amino acids. CDR3 bases: TGTGCCAGCAGCTTTTTCTCGACAGGGGTGAGGGAGCAGTTCTTC. Protein product: CASSFFSTGVREQFF.

This clonotype was found many times. The chain links TRBV10-3 to TRBJ2-7; TRBD1 matches 10 bases. The CDR3 is made up of 12 amino acids. J was trimmed by 3 bases and V by 8 bases; bases with no gene match: 1. Germline CDR1 and CDR2: ENHRY and SYGVKD. DNA of the CDR3: TGTGCCATCCGGGACAGGGGCTACGAGCAGTACTTC. Translation: CAIRDRGYEQYF.

Ten or more counts support this clonotype. The chain links TRBV29-1 to TRBJ2-3; possible D gene TRBD1, 5 bases. This CDR3 has 16 amino acids. The germline CDR1 and CDR2 sequences are SQVTM and ANQGSEA. The V gene lost 2 bases and the J gene lost 2 bases, with 17 bases spanning the gap. CDR3 protein: CSVEIIGASLTDTQYF. DNA for the CDR3: TGCAGCGTTGAAATAATAGGGGCGTCACTCACAGATACGCAGTATTTT.

Ten or more counts support this clonotype. V is TRBV24-1 and J is TRBJ2-1; a possible D gene is TRBD1 (5 bases). Looked up from germline, CDR1 is KGHDR and CDR2 is SFDVKD. V lost 5 bases, J lost 4 bases, and 5 bases lay in between. The CDR3 extends over 12 amino acids. In DNA form, the CDR3 reads TGTGCCACCAGTGCAGGGTACAATGAGCAGTTCTTC. It is translated as CATSAGYNEQFF.

This clonotype was counted a few times. The chain carries TRBV20-1 and TRBJ1-1, with 10 bases lining up with TRBD1. There are 14 residues in the CDR3. Germline V gene sequence: CDR1 DFQATT, CDR2 SNEGSKA (reference sequence). The trim removed 3 bases at V and 2 bases at J, leaving 3 bases unmatched. This CDR3 is CSARTGGYNTEAFF. As DNA, the CDR3 is TGCAGTGCTAGGACAGGGGGCTATAACACTGAAGCTTTCTTT.

With regard to this clonotype: One base away lies a much larger clone, so this may be a sequencing read error. This chain links TRBV20-1 with TRBJ2-5, with D maybe TRBD2 (6 bases). The V gene's germline CDR1 is DFQATT and CDR2 SNEGSKA (reference sequence). The CDR3 covers 13 residues. The CDR3 loop is CCATGTPQETQYF. The CDR3 coding sequence is TGCTGTGCTACCGGGACTCCACAAGAGACCCAGTACTTC.

This rearrangement joins TRBV4-3 to TRBJ1-1; D remains ambiguous. The germline gives CDR1 LGHNA, CDR2 YSLEER. The CDR3 consists of 16 residues. V was trimmed by 0 bases and J by 1 base, leaving 12 bases between them. The CDR3 coding sequence is TGCGCCAGCAGCCAAGAGCCGCGCCCGTGGAACACTGAAGCTTTCTTT. Its translation is CASSQEPRPWNTEAFF.

This clonotype was seen a handful of times. This chain joins TRBV7-3 and TRBJ2-1; 10 nucleotides line up with TRBD2. CDR1 SGHTA and CDR2 FQGTGA come from the germline V gene. This CDR3 has 15 residues. The trim removed 5 bases at V and 5 bases at J, leaving 6 bases unmatched. The CDR3 bases are TGTGCCAGCAGCCTTGTAGCGGGGGGCAACAATGAGCAGTTCTTC. This translates into CASSLVAGGNNEQFF.

This clonotype was seen repeatedly, ten times or more. V is TRBV20-1 and J is TRBJ1-5, with D possibly being TRBD1 (6 bases). Germline loops: CDR1 DFQATT, CDR2 SNEGSKA (reference sequence). This CDR3 comprises 15 residues. V lost 0 bases to trimming and J lost 4 bases, with 13 bases between them. CDR3: CSARDARGPNQPQHF. The CDR3 DNA sequence: TGCAGTGCTAGAGATGCCAGGGGCCCTAATCAGCCCCAGCATTTT.

The chain couples TRBV28 to TRBJ1-2; D is ambiguous. Trimming left V 5 bases short and J 7 bases short, with 11 bases between. CDR1 is MDHEN and CDR2 is SYDVKM in the germline V gene. CDR3 size: 12 residues. The CDR3 nucleotides read TGTGCCAGCAGTATAGAAGGACCTGGCTACACCTTC. The encoded protein is CASSIEGPGYTF.

This clonotype came up a few times. This sequence joins TRBV12-3 or TRBV12-4 and TRBJ1-5, with D tentatively TRBD1 (5 bases). The CDR3 consists of 15 residues. V was trimmed by 3 bases and J by 7 bases, leaving 16 bases between them. This chain's CDR3 is CASSFRRPWDQPQHF. In DNA form, the CDR3 reads TGTGCCAGCAGTTTCCGCCGGCCATGGGACCAGCCCCAGCATTTT.